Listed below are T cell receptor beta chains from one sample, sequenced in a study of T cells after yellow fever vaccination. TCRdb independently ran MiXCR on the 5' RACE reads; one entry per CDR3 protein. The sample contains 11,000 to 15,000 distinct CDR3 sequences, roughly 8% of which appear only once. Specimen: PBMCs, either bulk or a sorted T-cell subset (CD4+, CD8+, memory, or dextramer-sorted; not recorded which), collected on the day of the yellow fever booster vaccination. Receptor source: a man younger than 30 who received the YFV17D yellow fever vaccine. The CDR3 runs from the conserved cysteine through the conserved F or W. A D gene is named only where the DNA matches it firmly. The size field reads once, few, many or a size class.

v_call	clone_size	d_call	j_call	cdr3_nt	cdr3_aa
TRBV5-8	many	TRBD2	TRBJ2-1	TGTGCCAGCAGCTTGGGACTAGCGGGGGGTTTGCAGTTCTTC	CASSLGLAGGLQFF
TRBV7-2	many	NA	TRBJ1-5	TGTGCCAGCAGCTTTGGGGGTACGAGGGGTCAGCCCCAGCATTTT	CASSFGGTRGQPQHF
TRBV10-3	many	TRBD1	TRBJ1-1	TGTGCCATCACCTCGGACAGGGAAGGCAATTCTTTCTTT	CAITSDREGNSFF
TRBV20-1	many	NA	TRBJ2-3	TGCAGTGCCCGACAGGATCGCACAGATACGCAGTATTTT	CSARQDRTDTQYF
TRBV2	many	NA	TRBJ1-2	TGTGCCAGCAGTGTAGGGGTTGACTATGGCTACACCTTC	CASSVGVDYGYTF
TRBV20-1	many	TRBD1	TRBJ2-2	TGCAGTGCTCCAAGGACAGGTCCCAACACCGGGGAGCTGTTTTTT	CSAPRTGPNTGELFF
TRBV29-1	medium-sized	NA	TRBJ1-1	TGCAGCGCGCACAGGGACATGGGCACTGAAGCTTTCTTT	CSAHRDMGTEAFF
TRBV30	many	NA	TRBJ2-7	TGTGCCTGGAGGAAGCAGGGAACCTACGAGCAGTACTTC	CAWRKQGTYEQYF
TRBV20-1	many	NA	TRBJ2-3	TGCAGTGCTCATGGGGGGGCGGAGGCAGATACGCAGTATTTT	CSAHGGAEADTQYF
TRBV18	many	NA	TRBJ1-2	TGTGCCAGCTCACCCCCCAGCCAGCAGGAATATGGCTACACCTTC	CASSPPSQQEYGYTF
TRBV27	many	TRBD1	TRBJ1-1	TGTGCCAGCAGTTCCTGGGGGACAGGAAGGACTGAAGCTTTCTTT	CASSSWGTGRTEAFF
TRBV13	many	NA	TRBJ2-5	TGTGCCAGCAGCTTAGGCCTCAGGGGCGGGGAGACCCAGTACTTC	CASSLGLRGGETQYF
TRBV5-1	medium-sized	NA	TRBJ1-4	TGCGCCAGCAGCTTACAGGCCGGGTTCGGTGAAAAACTGTTTTTT	CASSLQAGFGEKLFF
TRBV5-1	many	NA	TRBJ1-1	TGCGCCAGCAGCCAGCCGGGTTACACTGAAGCTTTCTTT	CASSQPGYTEAFF
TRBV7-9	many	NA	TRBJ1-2	TGTGCCAGCAGCTTAGCAGGCCCATCTTATGGCTACACCTTC	CASSLAGPSYGYTF
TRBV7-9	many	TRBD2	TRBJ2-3	TGTGCCAGCAGCTTTGCTAGCGGTTCAGATACGCAGTATTTT	CASSFASGSDTQYF